This TCR beta chain was sequenced in a study of blood T cell repertoires in COVID-19. Study at large: Researchers got acute and convalescent COVID-19 samples from the United States, Italy and Spain. In each case, the material was cDNA or gDNA derived from T cells, B-cell-depleted T cells, or PBMCs.

Participants' reported clinical history set cohort assignment. Germline CDR1 LNHDA, CDR2 SQIVND (reference sequence). With V trimmed by 6 bases and J by 4 bases, 8 bases remained unmatched. This CDR3 contains 15 residues. Libraries were prepared by immunoSEQ multiplex PCR; TCRdb keeps only in-frame clonotypes and omits some of them. The sample holds 200,000 to 300,000 clones, around 88% seen once. Sequencing was performed on PBMCs or T cells enriched from blood (not recorded which). V is TRBV19 and J is TRBJ2-2, with TRBD1 matching 7 bases. The clonotype was recovered from a woman in her forties with acute COVID-19. CDR3 loop: CASSRQGSSTGELFF. In DNA form, the CDR3 reads TGTGCCAGTAGCCGACAGGGATCAAGCACCGGGGAGCTGTTTTTT.